Shown below are 13 T cell receptor beta chains from a single sample sequenced in a study of blood T cell repertoires in COVID-19. Clones were sequenced by immunoSEQ multiplex PCR, and TCRdb holds only the in-frame ones, with some missing. The sample shows about 150,000 clones, 80% to 90% of them seen only once. Sequencing was carried out using peripheral blood. These receptors all stem from a man between 18 and 35 years old with COVID-19, enrolled during active disease.

This chain uses TRBV28 with TRBJ2-5; 7 bases are a match to TRBD2. J lost 3 bases, V lost 5 bases, and 9 bases had no gene match. This CDR3 region has 15 residues. CDR1 and CDR2 (germline): MDHEN, SYDVKM. The chain's CDR3 is CASSEGLTKKETQYF. The CDR3 coding sequence is TGTGCCAGCAGTGAGGGACTAACTAAGAAAGAGACCCAGTACTTC.

The V and J genes are TRBV6-5 and TRBJ2-3; possibly TRBD2 for D (5 bases). V was trimmed by 5 bases and J by 1 base, leaving 10 bases between them. From germline, CDR1 is MNHEY and CDR2 SVGAGI. This CDR3 is built from 14 residues. In DNA form, the CDR3 reads TGTGCCAGCAGTCCAATTAGCGGCACAGATACGCAGTATTTT. Translating it yields CASSPISGTDTQYF.

The J gene is TRBJ1-4, the V gene TRBV5-6; 12 bases map to TRBD1. Losses at the gene ends were 2 bases for V and 2 bases for J; bases not matched to a gene: 1. Germline assignment: CDR1 SGHDT and CDR2 YYEEEE. This CDR3 contains 16 residues. CDR3 bases: TGTGCCAGCAGCTTCGGGACAGGGGGCACTAATGAAAAACTGTTTTTT. It codes for CASSFGTGGTNEKLFF. The whole variable domain, filled in from reference TRBV5-6 and TRBJ1-4, reads DAGVTQSPTHLIKTRGQQVTLRCSPKSGHDTVSWYQQALGQGPQFIFQYYEEEERQRGNFPDRFSGHQFPNYSSELNVNALLLGDSALYLCASSFGTGGTNEKLFFGSGTQLSVL.

The gene calls are TRBV7-8 and TRBJ2-1, with D possibly matching TRBD1 (6 bases). The germline gives CDR1 SGHVS, CDR2 FQNEAQ. The length of the CDR3 is 14 residues. V was cut by 0 bases and J by 9 bases, with 12 bases left in between. The CDR3 nucleotides are TGTGCCAGCAGCTTAGCTGGTAAGGGGGTTGAGCAGTTCTTC. Translating gives CASSLAGKGVEQFF.

The J gene is TRBJ2-1, the V gene TRBV28, with D maybe TRBD2 (6 bases). V was trimmed by 5 bases and J by 6 bases, leaving 11 bases between them. There are 13 residues in the CDR3. Germline V CDR1 and CDR2: MDHEN, SYDVKM. The chain's CDR3 is CASSIYSGNEQFF. The CDR3 coding sequence is TGTGCCAGCAGTATTTATAGCGGCAATGAGCAGTTCTTC. The variable domain in full, completed from reference TRBV28 and TRBJ2-1, reads DVKVTQSSRYLVKRTGEKVFLECVQDMDHENMFWYRQDPGLGLRLIYFSYDVKMKEKGDIPEGYSVSREKKERFSLILESASTNQTSMYLCASSIYSGNEQFFGPGTRLTVL.

The chain recombines TRBV5-1 with TRBJ2-5; possibly TRBD2 for D (5 bases). Germline V CDR1 and CDR2: SGHRS, YFSETQ. The ends were cut back, 0 bases at V and 5 bases at J, with 14 bases in the middle. The CDR3 sequence is 15 residues long. CDR3 DNA: TGCGCCAGCAGCTTGGCCGGTTGGAGGCGGGAGACCCAGTACTTC. Residues: CASSLAGWRRETQYF.

The rearrangement links TRBV19 to TRBJ2-7; D possibly corresponds to TRBD2 (6 bases). CDR3 length: 15 residues. The V and J ends lost 4 bases and 0 bases respectively, with 13 bases between them. Germline loops: CDR1 LNHDA, CDR2 SQIVND (reference sequence). The CDR3 here is CASSKGAGYSYEQYF. The CDR3, as DNA: TGTGCCAGTAGTAAAGGGGCGGGGTACTCCTACGAGCAGTACTTC.

V and J are TRBV5-1 and TRBJ1-1, with 7 bases lining up with TRBD1. With 2 bases clipped from V and 5 bases from J, the junction kept 6 bases outside the gene matches. The CDR3 covers 14 residues. Germline CDR1 and CDR2: SGHRS and YFSETQ. For the CDR3, the DNA is TGCGCCAGCAGCTTAAGGACAGGTGAGACTGAAGCTTTCTTT. Protein: CASSLRTGETEAFF.

The rearrangement links TRBV28 to TRBJ2-5; a possible D gene is TRBD2 (5 bases). The germline V gene has CDR1 MDHEN and CDR2 SYDVKM. CDR3 size: 14 residues. The V end was cut by 7 bases, the J end by 3 bases, with 15 bases between. CDR3 coding DNA: TGTGCCAGCATCAAAAAGGACTGGAAAGAGACCCAGTACTTC. Protein sequence: CASIKKDWKETQYF.

The chain employs TRBV28 and TRBJ2-7; 10 nucleotides line up with TRBD2. With 4 bases clipped from V and 5 bases from J, the junction kept 11 bases outside the gene matches. The CDR3 length is 16 residues. Germline CDR1 reads MDHEN; CDR2 reads SYDVKM. The CDR3 DNA reads as TGTGCCAGCAGTTCCCCCCGTAGCGGGAGGTGGCACGAGCAGTACTTC. Protein sequence: CASSSPRSGRWHEQYF.

The chain recombines TRBV6-5 with TRBJ2-1; D unclear. V was shortened by 2 bases and J by 0 bases, with 8 bases between the two germline ends. The germline V gene has CDR1 MNHEY and CDR2 SVGAGI. CDR3 length equals 15 residues. Here the CDR3 DNA reads TGTGCCAGCAGTTACGAATCCTACTCCTACAATGAGCAGTTCTTC. This gives the protein CASSYESYSYNEQFF.

This clone was seen only a few times. The chain couples TRBV2 to TRBJ2-4; possibly TRBD1 for D (6 bases). Trimming cost V 3 bases and J 5 bases, with 8 bases left between them. Germline CDR1 and CDR2: SNHLY and FYNNEI. This CDR3 region has 13 residues. The DNA of the CDR3 is TGTGCCAGCAGTGAGGGACAACAAAACATTCAGTACTTC. Amino acids: CASSEGQQNIQYF.

This chain links TRBV7-8 with TRBJ2-2; 8 bases are shared with TRBD1. The CDR3 covers 13 residues. Germline CDR1 is SGHVS and CDR2 is FQNEAQ. The V and J ends lost 6 bases and 6 bases, in that order; junction bases with no gene match: 3. The CDR3 is CASRSRGPGELFF. In DNA form, the CDR3 reads TGTGCCAGCAGATCCAGGGGGCCCGGGGAGCTGTTTTTT.